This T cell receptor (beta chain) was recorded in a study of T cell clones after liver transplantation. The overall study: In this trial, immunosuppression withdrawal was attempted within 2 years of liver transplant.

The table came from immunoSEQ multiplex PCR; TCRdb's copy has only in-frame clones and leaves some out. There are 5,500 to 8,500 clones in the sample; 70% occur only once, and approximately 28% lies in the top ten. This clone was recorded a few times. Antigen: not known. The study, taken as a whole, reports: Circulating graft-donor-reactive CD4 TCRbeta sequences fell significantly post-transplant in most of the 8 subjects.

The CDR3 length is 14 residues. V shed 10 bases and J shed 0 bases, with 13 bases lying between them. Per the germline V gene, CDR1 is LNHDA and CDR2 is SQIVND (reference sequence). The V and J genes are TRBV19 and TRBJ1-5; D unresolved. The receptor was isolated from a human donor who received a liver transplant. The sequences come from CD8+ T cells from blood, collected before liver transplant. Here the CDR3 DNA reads TGTGCCACAACCGACATCTTTAGCAATCAGCCCCAGCATTTT. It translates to CATTDIFSNQPQHF.